Listed below are T cell receptor beta chains from one sample, sequenced in a study of spatial heterogeneity in lung cancer. TCRdb reprocessed the 5' RACE reads with MiXCR, giving one entry per CDR3 protein. There are 95,000 to 130,000 distinct CDR3 sequences in the sample; 10% to 15% occur only once, and 16% lies in the top ten. The source material was PBMCs, sampled at follow-up. These receptors were collected from a male donor with early-stage non-small cell lung cancer. The conserved cysteine and the conserved F or W are not part of the CDR3 here.

cdr3_length,v_call,j_call,cdr3_aa
12,TRBV7-9,TRBJ1-1,ASSAGLTNTEAF
15,TRBV4-3,TRBJ2-3,ASSRGLAGGQIDTQY
11,TRBV19,TRBJ1-6,ASTRSNNSPLH
12,TRBV6-5,TRBJ1-2,ASSYSNRANGYT
13,TRBV12-3/TRBV12-4,TRBJ2-3,ASSPGSGGADTQY
13,TRBV5-1,TRBJ2-1,ASSLSQGGVNEQF
13,TRBV11-2,TRBJ2-5,ASLPRGKQAETQY
12,TRBV20-1,TRBJ2-3,SATRGSSTDTQY
14,TRBV4-2,TRBJ1-5,ASSQGGGESNQPQH
12,TRBV12-3/TRBV12-4,TRBJ1-2,ASSIQGTYYGYT
12,TRBV28,TRBJ1-1,ASSFLGQGAEAF
10,TRBV28,TRBJ1-5,ASSRKNQPQH
13,TRBV6-5,TRBJ1-2,ASSQSRGRTYGYT
16,TRBV27,TRBJ2-7,ASSLSTSAGTYSYEQY
13,TRBV5-1,TRBJ2-1,ASSSGDGAYNEQF
11,TRBV20-1,TRBJ2-7,SAPSGGYYEQY
12,TRBV6-6,TRBJ2-7,ASSSRGSAYEQY
11,TRBV7-2,TRBJ1-1,ASSQGGLREAF
12,TRBV10-2,TRBJ2-5,ASRPAATQETQY
10,TRBV20-1,TRBJ1-1,SGGQGATEAF
13,TRBV10-3,TRBJ1-5,AISESRKGNQPQH
13,TRBV4-1,TRBJ1-2,ASSQPGQPEYGYT